The clone carrying this TCR beta chain appeared many times. Its matching antigen is unknown. Quantitative 5'-RACE with molecular barcodes generated TCR beta libraries. A single record per CDR3 protein comes from TCRdb applying MiXCR to the 5' RACE reads. The sample contains some 240,000 distinct CDR3 sequences, under 30% of which appear only once. These data originate in a study of CD8 T cells in ankylosing spondylitis. General study findings and limits: Ankylosing spondylitis blood seemed to carry a telltale TCR beta motif made of several highly homologous variants. Significantly higher representation of disease-linked clones was reported for matched ankylosing spondylitis synovial fluid. Several of the motif variants were reported before in synovial fluid and blood from reactive arthritis.

V gave up 6 bases and J gave up 2 bases, with 9 bases separating them. CDR1 and CDR2 (germline): SQVTM, ANQGSEA. CDR3 length: 12 residues. This clonotype originated in a male donor with ankylosing spondylitis or in good health (not recorded which). The sequenced material came from blood, either unsorted or a sorted T cell fraction (not recorded which). The rearrangement links TRBV29-1 to TRBJ2-3; D gene ambiguous. In nucleotides, the CDR3 is TGCAGCGTGGCGGAGTACACAGATACGCAGTATTTT. Protein product: CSVAEYTDTQYF.